The following is a T cell receptor (beta chain) sequence with its context. Its cognate antigen is unknown. Read data end 3 residues before the CDR3 end; the end is taken from the germline J gene. Diagnosis required reduced IgG, IgA and/or IgM with specific antibody deficiency. For at least one year, all CVID subjects received replacement immunoglobulin. Equal genomic DNA amounts from CVID and control samples were sequenced. The repertoire was sequenced with immunoSEQ multiplex PCR; TCRdb's copy has only in-frame clones and lacks some. This sample carries 14,000 or so clones, none of them present only once. Germline CDR1 is SGHVS and CDR2 is FNYEAQ. The length of the CDR3 is 14 residues. Trimming took 1 base from V and 2 from J, leaving 7 bases between them. This entry is derived from a study of T cell clonality in common variable immunodeficiency. Notes on the study in general: Common variable immunodeficiency TCR beta sequences reportedly had fewer deletions and N-nucleotide insertions. Shared TCRbeta clones were fewer between CVID subjects than controls.

This sequence originates from a human donor with common variable immunodeficiency. The chain employs TRBV7-6 and TRBJ2-3, with a possible D match to TRBD1 (5 bases). Sequencing was carried out using peripheral blood mononuclear cells. The CDR3 sequence: CASSLDRNTDTQYF. CDR3 DNA (partial): TGTGCCAGCAGCTTAGACAGGAACACAGATACG. The full variable domain, its missing parts supplied by reference TRBV7-6 and TRBJ2-3, is GAGVSQSPRYKVTKRGQDVALRCDPISGHVSLYWYRQALGQGPEFLTYFNYEAQQDKSGLPNDRFSAERPEGSISTLTIQRTEQRDSAMYRCASSLDRNTDTQYFGPGTRLTVL.